The source of this TCR beta chain is a study of shared clonotypes between healthy human individuals. Study at large: The people who gave samples were a couple of women and three men aged 18 to 49.

Researchers divided each subset's genomic DNA evenly across several immunoSEQ plates. This table comes from immunoSEQ multiplex PCR, and its TCRdb copy is limited to in-frame clones, with some not included. Of about 580,000 clones in the sample, about 98% were seen once. V was trimmed by 1 base and J by 5 bases, leaving 9 bases between them. Per germline, CDR1 MGHRA and CDR2 YSYEKL. The CDR3 is 14 amino acids. Terminally differentiated effector memory CD45RA+ cells were left out of the naive CD8 fraction, which was CD45RO-negative and positively selected for CCR7. V gene TRBV4-1 combines with J gene TRBJ1-5; no clear D gene. This sequence originates from a man aged 30 to 45 in good health. Specimen: naive CD8+ T cells sorted from blood. The DNA of the CDR3 is TGCGCCAGCAGCCAAGCCTCCTCTTATCAGCCCCAGCATTTT. Translation gives CASSQASSYQPQHF.